Described below is a single T cell receptor beta chain sequence and its context. This sample is drawn from a study of blood T cell repertoires in COVID-19. The wider study: Spain, Italy and the United States supplied samples that represented acute and convalescent COVID-19. Sources were T cells, B-cell-depleted T cells, or PBMCs; the material itself was cDNA or gDNA.

The ends lost 7 bases at V and 0 bases at J; junction bases unmatched: 17. This CDR3 spans 18 amino acids. Germline CDR1 SGHAT, CDR2 FQNNGV. As processed by the authors: From reference gene primer amplification, estimates of nucleated cell counts were derived. Method: immunoSEQ multiplex PCR; TCRdb's copy keeps in-frame clones and lacks some. The V and J calls and clone size are taken from that table; D and trimming were inferred from the DNA. Seen here are approximately 100,000 clones, 69% observed once, and the top ten hold about 5.9%. The source of this sequence is an elderly man with acute or convalescent COVID-19. Sequenced sample: peripheral blood. The chain carries TRBV11-2 and TRBJ2-7, with 8 positions matching TRBD1. The CDR3 coding sequence is TGTGCCAGCAAACCTAGGACAGGGCTGGGTCGGGACTCCTACGAGCAGTACTTC. Its protein is CASKPRTGLGRDSYEQYF.